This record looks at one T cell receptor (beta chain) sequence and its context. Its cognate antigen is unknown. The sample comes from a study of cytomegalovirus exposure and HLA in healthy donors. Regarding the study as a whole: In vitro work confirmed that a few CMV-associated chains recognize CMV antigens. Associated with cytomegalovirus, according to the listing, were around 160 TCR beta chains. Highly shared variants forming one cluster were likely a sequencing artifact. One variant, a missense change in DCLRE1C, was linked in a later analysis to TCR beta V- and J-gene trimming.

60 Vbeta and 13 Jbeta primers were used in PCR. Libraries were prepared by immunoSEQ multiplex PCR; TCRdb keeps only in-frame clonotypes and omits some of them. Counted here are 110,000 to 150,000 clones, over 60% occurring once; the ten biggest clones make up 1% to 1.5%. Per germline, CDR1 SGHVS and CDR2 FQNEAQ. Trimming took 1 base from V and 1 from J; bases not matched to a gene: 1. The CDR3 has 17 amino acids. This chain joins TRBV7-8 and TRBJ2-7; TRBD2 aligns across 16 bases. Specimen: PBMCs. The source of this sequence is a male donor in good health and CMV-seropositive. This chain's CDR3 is CASSLVGLAGGSYEQYF. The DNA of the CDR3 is TGTGCCAGCAGCTTAGTGGGACTAGCGGGAGGGTCCTACGAGCAGTACTTC.